The following is a TCR beta chain sequence with its context. This record comes from a study of patients and donors after allogeneic stem cell transplantation. A single record per CDR3 protein comes from TCRdb applying MiXCR to the RT-PCR reads. The sample holds 98,000 or so distinct CDR3 sequences; approximately 40% are singletons and the top ten take about 27%. Germline V CDR1 and CDR2: SGHTA, FQGTGA. The CDR3 has 16 residues. V shed 6 bases and J shed 4 bases, with 18 bases lying between them. The sequencing sample was made of blood, either unsorted or a sorted T cell fraction (not recorded which). The receptor was derived from a human donor who was either an allogeneic HSCT recipient or a stem cell or donor lymphocyte infusion donor (not recorded which). It is not recorded whose cells these are; they may come from a transplant donor. The gene calls are TRBV7-3 and TRBJ2-2; the D call may be TRBD1 or TRBD2 (5 bases each). The CDR3 region is CASSINPPGTTGELFF. The CDR3 nucleotides read TGTGCCAGCAGTATTAACCCTCCGGGGACCACCGGGGAGCTGTTTTTT. The variable domain in full, completed from reference TRBV7-3 and TRBJ2-2, reads GAGVSQTPSNKVTEKGKYVELRCDPISGHTALYWYRQSLGQGPEFLIYFQGTGAADDSGLPNDRFFAVRPEGSVSTLKIQRTERGDSAVYLCASSINPPGTTGELFFGEGSRLTVL.